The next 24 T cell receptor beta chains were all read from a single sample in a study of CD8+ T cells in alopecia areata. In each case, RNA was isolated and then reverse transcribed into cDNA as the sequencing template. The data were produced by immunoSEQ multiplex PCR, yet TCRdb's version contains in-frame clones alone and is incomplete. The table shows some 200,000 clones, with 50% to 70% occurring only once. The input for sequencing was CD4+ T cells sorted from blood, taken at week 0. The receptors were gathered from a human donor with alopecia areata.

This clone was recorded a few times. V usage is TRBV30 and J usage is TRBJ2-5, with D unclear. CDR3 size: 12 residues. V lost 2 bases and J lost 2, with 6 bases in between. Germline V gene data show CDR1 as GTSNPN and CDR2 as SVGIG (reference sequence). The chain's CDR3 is CAWSLQQETQYF. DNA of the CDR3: TGTGCCTGGAGTTTACAGCAAGAGACCCAGTACTTC.

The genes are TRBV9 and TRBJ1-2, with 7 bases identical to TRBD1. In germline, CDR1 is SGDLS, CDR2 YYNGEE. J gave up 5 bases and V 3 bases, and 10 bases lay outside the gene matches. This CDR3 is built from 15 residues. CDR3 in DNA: TGTGCCAGCAGCGCCTCGCCGGGACAGAGTTATGGCTACACCTTC. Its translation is CASSASPGQSYGYTF.

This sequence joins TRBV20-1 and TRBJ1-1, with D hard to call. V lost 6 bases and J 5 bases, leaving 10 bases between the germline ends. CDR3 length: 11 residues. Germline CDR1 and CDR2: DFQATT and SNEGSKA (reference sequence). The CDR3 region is CSAVDFTEAFF. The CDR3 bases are TGCAGTGCCGTGGATTTTACTGAAGCTTTCTTT.

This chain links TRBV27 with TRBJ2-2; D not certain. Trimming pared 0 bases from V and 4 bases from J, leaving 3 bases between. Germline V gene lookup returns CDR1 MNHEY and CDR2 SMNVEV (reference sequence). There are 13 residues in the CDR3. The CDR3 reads CASSLSTTGELFF. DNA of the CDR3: TGTGCCAGCAGTTTATCGACCACCGGGGAGCTGTTTTTT.

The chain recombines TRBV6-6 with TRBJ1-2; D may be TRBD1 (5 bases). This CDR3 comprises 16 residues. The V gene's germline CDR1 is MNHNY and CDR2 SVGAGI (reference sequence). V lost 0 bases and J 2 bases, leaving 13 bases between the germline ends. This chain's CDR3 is CASSYSIKGPNYGYTF. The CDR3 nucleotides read TGTGCCAGCAGTTACTCGATCAAGGGGCCCAACTATGGCTACACCTTC.

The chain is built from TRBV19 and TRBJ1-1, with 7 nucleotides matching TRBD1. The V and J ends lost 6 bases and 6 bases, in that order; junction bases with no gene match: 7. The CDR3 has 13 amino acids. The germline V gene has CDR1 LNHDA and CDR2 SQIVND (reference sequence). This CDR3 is CASRDRDYAEAFF. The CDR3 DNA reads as TGTGCCAGTAGAGACAGGGATTACGCTGAAGCTTTCTTT.

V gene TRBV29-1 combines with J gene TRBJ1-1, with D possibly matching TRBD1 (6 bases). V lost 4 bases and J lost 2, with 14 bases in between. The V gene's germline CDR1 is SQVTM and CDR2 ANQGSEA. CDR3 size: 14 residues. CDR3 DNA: TGCAGCGTTGCGGTCAGGGGAAGAAACACTGAAGCTTTCTTT. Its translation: CSVAVRGRNTEAFF. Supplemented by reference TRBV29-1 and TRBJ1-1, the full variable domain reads SAVISQKPSRDICQRGTSLTIQCQVDSQVTMMFWYRQQPGQSLTLIATANQGSEATYESGFVIDKFPISRPNLTFSTLTVSNMSPEDSSIYLCSVAVRGRNTEAFFGQGTRLTVV.

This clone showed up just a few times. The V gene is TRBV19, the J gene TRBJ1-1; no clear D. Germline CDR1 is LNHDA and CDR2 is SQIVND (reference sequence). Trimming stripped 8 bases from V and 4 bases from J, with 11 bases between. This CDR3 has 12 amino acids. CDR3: CASGPGGTEAFF. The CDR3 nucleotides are TGTGCCAGTGGACCTGGAGGCACTGAAGCTTTCTTT.

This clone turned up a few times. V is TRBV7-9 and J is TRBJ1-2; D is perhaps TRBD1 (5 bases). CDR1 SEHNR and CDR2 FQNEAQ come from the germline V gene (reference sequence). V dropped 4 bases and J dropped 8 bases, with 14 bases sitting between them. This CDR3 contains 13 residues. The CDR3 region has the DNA TGTGCCAGCAGCTCCAGGGTTCTTGGCGGCTACACCTTC. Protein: CASSSRVLGGYTF.

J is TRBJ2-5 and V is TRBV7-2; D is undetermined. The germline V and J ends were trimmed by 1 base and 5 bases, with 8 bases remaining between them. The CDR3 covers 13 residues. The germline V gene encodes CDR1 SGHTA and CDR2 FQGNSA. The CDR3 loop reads CASSLGERETQYF. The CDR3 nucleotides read TGTGCCAGCAGCTTAGGAGAAAGGGAGACCCAGTACTTC.

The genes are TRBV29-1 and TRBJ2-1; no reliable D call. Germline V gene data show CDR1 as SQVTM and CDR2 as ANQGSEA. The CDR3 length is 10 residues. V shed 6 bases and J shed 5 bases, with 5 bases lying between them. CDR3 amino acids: CSVADNEQFF. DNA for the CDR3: TGCAGCGTGGCGGACAATGAGCAGTTCTTC.

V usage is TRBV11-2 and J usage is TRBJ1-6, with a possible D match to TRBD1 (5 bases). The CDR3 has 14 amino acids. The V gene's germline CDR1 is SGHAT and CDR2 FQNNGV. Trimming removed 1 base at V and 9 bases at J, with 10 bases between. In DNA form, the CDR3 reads TGTGCCAGCAGCTTAGCGGGGCCGGGTTCACCCCTCCACTTT. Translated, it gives CASSLAGPGSPLHF.

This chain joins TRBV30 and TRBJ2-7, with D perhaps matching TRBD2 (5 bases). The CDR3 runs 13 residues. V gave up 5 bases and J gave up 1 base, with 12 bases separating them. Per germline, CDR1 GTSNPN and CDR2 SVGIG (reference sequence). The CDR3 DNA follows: TGTGCCTGGGGCACTAGTAGATCCTACGAGCAGTACTTC. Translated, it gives CAWGTSRSYEQYF.

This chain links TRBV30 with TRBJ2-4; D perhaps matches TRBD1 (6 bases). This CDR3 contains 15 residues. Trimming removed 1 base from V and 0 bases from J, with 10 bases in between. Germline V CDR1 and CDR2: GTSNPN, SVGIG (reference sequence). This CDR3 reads CAWSAGVLAKNIQYF. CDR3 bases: TGTGCCTGGAGTGCAGGGGTCCTAGCCAAAAACATTCAGTACTTC. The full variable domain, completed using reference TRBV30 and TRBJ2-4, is SQTIHQWPATLVQPVGSPLSLECTVEGTSNPNLYWYRQAAGRGLQLLFYSVGIGQISSEVPQNLSASRPQDRQFILSSKKLLLSDSGFYLCAWSAGVLAKNIQYFGAGTRLSVL.

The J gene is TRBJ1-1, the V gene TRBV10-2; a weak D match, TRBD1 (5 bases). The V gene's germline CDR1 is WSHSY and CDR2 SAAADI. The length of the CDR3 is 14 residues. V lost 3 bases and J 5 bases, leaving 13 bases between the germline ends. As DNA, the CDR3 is TGCGCCAGCAGTGAAAGTCAGGGAGGTACTGAAGCTTTCTTT. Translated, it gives CASSESQGGTEAFF.

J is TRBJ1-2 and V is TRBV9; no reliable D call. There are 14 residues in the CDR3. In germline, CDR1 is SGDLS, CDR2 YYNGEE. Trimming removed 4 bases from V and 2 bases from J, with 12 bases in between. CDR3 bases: TGTGCCAGCAGCCCCGAGGCCCAGAACTATGGCTACACCTTC. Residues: CASSPEAQNYGYTF.

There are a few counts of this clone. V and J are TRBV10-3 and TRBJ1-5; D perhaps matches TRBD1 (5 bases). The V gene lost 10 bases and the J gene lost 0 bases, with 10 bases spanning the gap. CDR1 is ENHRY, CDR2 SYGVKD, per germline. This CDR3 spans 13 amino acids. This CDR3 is CATSDISNQPQHF. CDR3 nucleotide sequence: TGTGCCACCTCGGACATTAGCAATCAGCCCCAGCATTTT.

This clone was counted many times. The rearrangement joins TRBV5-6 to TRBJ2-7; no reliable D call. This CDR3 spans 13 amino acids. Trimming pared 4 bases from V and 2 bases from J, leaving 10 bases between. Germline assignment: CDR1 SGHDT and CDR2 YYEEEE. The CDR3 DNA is TGTGCCAGCAGCATCGACGGAGCCTACGAGCAGTACTTC. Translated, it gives CASSIDGAYEQYF.

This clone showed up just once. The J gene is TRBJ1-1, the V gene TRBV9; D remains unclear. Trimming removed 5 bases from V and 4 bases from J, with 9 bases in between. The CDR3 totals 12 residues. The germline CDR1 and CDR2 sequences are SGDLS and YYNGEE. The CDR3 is CASREMSTEAFF. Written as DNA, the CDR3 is TGTGCCAGCAGAGAAATGAGCACTGAAGCTTTCTTT.

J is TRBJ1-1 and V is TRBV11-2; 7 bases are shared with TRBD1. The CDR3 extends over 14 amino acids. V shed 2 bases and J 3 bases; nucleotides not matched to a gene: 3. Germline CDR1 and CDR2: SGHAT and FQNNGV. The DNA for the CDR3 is TGTGCCAGCAGCTTACAAGGGGGCGACACTGAAGCTTTCTTT. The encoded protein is CASSLQGGDTEAFF.

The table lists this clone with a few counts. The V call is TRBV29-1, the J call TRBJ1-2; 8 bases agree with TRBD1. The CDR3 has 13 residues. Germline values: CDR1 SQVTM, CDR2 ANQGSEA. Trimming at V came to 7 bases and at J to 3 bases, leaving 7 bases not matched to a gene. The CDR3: CSAPDRGDYGYTF. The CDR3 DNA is TGCAGCGCCCCTGACAGGGGAGACTATGGCTACACCTTC.

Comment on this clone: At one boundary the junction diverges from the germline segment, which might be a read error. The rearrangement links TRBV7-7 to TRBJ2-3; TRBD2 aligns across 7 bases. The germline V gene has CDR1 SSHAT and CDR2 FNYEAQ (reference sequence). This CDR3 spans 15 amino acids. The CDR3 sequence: CASSLWGGPTDTQYF. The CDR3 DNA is TGTGCTAGCAGCTTATGGGGGGGTCCCACAGATACGCAGTATTTT. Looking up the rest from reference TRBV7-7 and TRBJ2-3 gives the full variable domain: GAGVSQSPRYKVTKRGQDVTLRCDPISSHATLYWYQQALGQGPEFLTYFNYEAQPDKSGLPSDRFSAERPEGSISTLTIQRTEQRDSAMYRCASSLWGGPTDTQYFGPGTRLTVL.

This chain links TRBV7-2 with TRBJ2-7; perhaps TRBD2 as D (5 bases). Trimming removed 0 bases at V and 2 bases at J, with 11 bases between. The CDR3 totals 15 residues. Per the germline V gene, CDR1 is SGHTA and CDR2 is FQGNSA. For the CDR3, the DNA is TGTGCCAGCAGCTTAGCTGCAGCGGAAACCTACGAGCAGTACTTC. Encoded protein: CASSLAAAETYEQYF.

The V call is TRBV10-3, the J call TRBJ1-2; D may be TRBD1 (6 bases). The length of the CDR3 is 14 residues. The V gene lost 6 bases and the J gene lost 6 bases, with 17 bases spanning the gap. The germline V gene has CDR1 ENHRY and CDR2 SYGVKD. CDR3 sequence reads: CAIRSGTFRNGYTF. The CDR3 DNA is TGTGCCATCAGATCCGGGACATTCAGAAATGGCTACACCTTC.